Listed below are T cell receptor beta chains from one sample, sequenced in a study of blood T cell repertoires in COVID-19. The data were produced by immunoSEQ multiplex PCR, yet TCRdb's version contains in-frame clones alone and is incomplete. The sample holds almost 400,000 clones; around 87% are singletons and the top ten take 0.95% to 1%. The sequencing input was PBMCs or T cells enriched from blood (not recorded which). The receptor source for this set is a woman aged 30 to 39 with acute COVID-19. Each CDR3 is given with its conserved first and last residue. Fields, in order: J gene, V gene, clone size, D gene, CDR3 protein, CDR3 DNA. The D gene is left open where the match is weak. Not all rows give a size; the values are once, few, many and, for expanded clones, a class.

TRBJ1-2,TRBV2,.,.,CASRGRLINYGYTF,TGTGCCAGCAGGGGCAGGTTAATCAACTATGGCTACACCTTC
TRBJ2-5,TRBV6-5,once,.,CASSTRGVNVETQYF,TGTGCCAGCAGTACCAGGGGGGTAAATGTAGAGACCCAGTACTTC
TRBJ1-2,TRBV3-1/TRBV3-2,.,TRBD1,CASSSDRGAGYTF,TGTGCCAGCAGCTCCGACAGGGGCGCCGGCTACACCTTC
TRBJ2-3,TRBV5-4,.,.,CASSLGGVLDTQYF,TGTGCCAGCAGCTTAGGGGGGGTTTTAGATACGCAGTATTTT
TRBJ1-1,TRBV9,once,.,CASSPPGAEAFF,TGTGCCAGCAGCCCTCCGGGGGCTGAAGCTTTCTTT
TRBJ1-1,TRBV19,few,.,CASRDLGVGEAFF,TGTGCCAGTAGAGACCTGGGAGTAGGTGAAGCTTTCTTT
TRBJ1-5,TRBV6-2/TRBV6-3,.,.,CASSPVGRVNQPQHF,TGTGCCAGCAGCCCGGTGGGCAGGGTAAATCAGCCCCAGCATTTT
TRBJ2-3,TRBV7-6,once,.,CASSSPREPEKVRQGTDTQYF,TGTGCCAGCAGCTCACCACGCGAACCCGAGAAGGTCCGACAGGGCACAGATACGCAGTATTTT
TRBJ1-5,TRBV5-5,few,TRBD1,CASSLGDRENQPQHF,TGTGCCAGCAGCTTGGGGGACAGGGAAAATCAGCCCCAGCATTTT
TRBJ1-5,TRBV6-2/TRBV6-3,.,.,CASSYPGNNQPQHF,TGTGCCAGCAGTTACCCGGGAAACAATCAGCCCCAGCATTTT
TRBJ2-1,TRBV5-1,.,.,CASSLEIRTEQFF,TGCGCCAGCAGCTTGGAAATTAGGACAGAGCAGTTCTTC